Below are 3 T cell receptor beta chains sequenced from a single sample in a study of prognosis after radiotherapy for stage I lung cancer. Starting from genomic DNA, TCR beta CDR3 was amplified through two-round multiplex PCR. Gene-specific primers for each TRBV and TRBJ gene drove first-round PCR. TCRdb independently ran MiXCR on the multiplex PCR reads; one entry per CDR3 protein. The repertoire includes roughly 29,000 distinct CDR3 sequences, roughly 31% of them detected once, and 12% sits in the top ten. The source material was PBMCs, sampled before or after stereotactic body radiation therapy (not recorded which). The origin of the receptors is a donor aged 50 or older with non-small cell lung cancer.

The chain has TRBV18 and TRBJ2-4; a possible D gene is TRBD1 (6 bases). V was clipped by 3 bases and J by 5 bases, with 11 bases between them. The CDR3 is 14 amino acids. Per germline, CDR1 KGHSH and CDR2 LQKENI. CDR3 amino acids: CASSPQGYQNIQYF. Here the CDR3 DNA reads TGTGCCAGCTCACCTCAGGGGTACCAAAACATTCAGTACTTC. The whole variable domain, remainder taken from reference TRBV18 and TRBJ2-4, is NAGVMQNPRHLVRRRGQEARLRCSPMKGHSHVYWYRQLPEEGLKFMVYLQKENIIDESGMPKERFSAEFPKEGPSILRIQQVVRGDSAAYFCASSPQGYQNIQYFGAGTRLSVL.

The chain joins TRBV12-3 or TRBV12-4 to TRBJ1-6; D is unclear. This CDR3 contains 16 residues. Trimming pared 3 bases from V and 0 bases from J, leaving 9 bases between. CDR3 region: CASSLTASSYNSPLHF. CDR3 DNA: TGTGCCAGCAGTTTGACCGCGAGCTCCTATAATTCACCCCTCCACTTT.

This clonotype was seen at least ten times. The chain combines TRBV20-1 with TRBJ2-7; TRBD1 or TRBD2 may be the D gene (5 bases each). The ends were cut back, 7 bases at V and 4 bases at J, with 17 bases in the middle. The length of the CDR3 is 13 residues. In germline, CDR1 is DFQATT, CDR2 SNEGSKA (reference sequence). This CDR3 reads CSVIQVGVYEQYF. CDR3 nucleotides: TGCAGTGTCATTCAGGTGGGGGTTTACGAGCAGTACTTC.